This TCR beta chain was identified in a study of control samples from healthy donors and cancer patients. TCRdb's table, derived via immunoSEQ multiplex PCR, lists solely in-frame clones and lacks some. This table holds around 130,000 clones, about nine tenths found once. Germline V lookup: CDR1 SEHNR, CDR2 FQNEAQ (reference sequence). V was cut by 1 base and J by 5 bases, with 8 bases left in between. CDR3 size: 13 residues. The receptor comes from a man in his forties or fifties with head and neck cancer. This chain connects TRBV7-9 to TRBJ1-1, with D possibly TRBD1 on 5 matching bases. What was sequenced was PBMCs. In nucleotides, the CDR3 is TGTGCCAGCAGCTTAGGGGGGTGGACTGAAGCTTTCTTT. This encodes CASSLGGWTEAFF.